The source of this TCR beta chain is a study of type 1 regulatory T cells (dated by TCRdb to 2020 to 2022). Notes on the research overall: An in vitro protocol by which a Tr1-enriched, alloantigen-specific CD4 T cell product named T-allo10 was generated was characterized in the study. T-allo10 was being tested clinically in patients with hematological malignancies who were undergoing allogeneic hematopoietic stem cell transplantation.

Note on this clonotype: Its antigen remains unidentified. No qualities accompany the bases; no much larger clone lies one base away.

Reads for this sample came from an Illumina MiSeq. Using fastp at Q25 and MiXCR, TCRdb reprocessed the public reads and kept productive beta chains. Under each unique CDR3 protein, matching rows form one entry showing the most common genes and DNA. The sample table holds some 100,000 distinct CDR3 sequences, of which around a third were seen once. The top ten constitute less than 2.5% of the sample. This TCR was recovered from a human donor in good health. The sample taken for sequencing was CD4+ T cells, either the whole sample or a sorted fraction (not recorded which).

The CDR3 in this case is CAISENNQPQHF. At the DNA level, the sequence is TGTGCCATCAGTGAGAACAATCAGCCCCAGCATTTT. Recombination linked TRBV10-3 to TRBJ1-5, with the D gene not confidently named. The CDR3 runs 12 amino acids, cysteine and phenylalanine included. Only the CDR3 DNA is retained, 36 bases long and in frame from the first base. V is reduced by 2 bases and J by 3 bases, leaving a spacing of 2 bases between them. CDR1 is given as ENHRY and CDR2 as SYGVKD, both from the germline V gene.